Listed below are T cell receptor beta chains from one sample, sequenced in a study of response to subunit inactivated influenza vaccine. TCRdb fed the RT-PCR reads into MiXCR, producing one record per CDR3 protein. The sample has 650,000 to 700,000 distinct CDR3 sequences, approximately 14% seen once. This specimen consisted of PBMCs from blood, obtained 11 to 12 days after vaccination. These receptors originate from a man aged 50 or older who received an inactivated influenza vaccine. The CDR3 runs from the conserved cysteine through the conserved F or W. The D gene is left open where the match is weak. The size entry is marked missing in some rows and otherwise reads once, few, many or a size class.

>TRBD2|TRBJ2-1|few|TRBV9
CASSVVERGAYNEQFF
TGTGCCAGCAGCGTAGTGGAGCGGGGAGCCTACAATGAGCAGTTCTTC
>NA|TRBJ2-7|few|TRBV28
CASRRGSEQYF
TGTGCCAGCCGGAGAGGGTCCGAGCAGTACTTC
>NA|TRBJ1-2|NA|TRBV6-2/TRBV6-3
CASSYGGLLGYTF
TGTGCCAGCAGTTACGGGGGCCTACTTGGCTACACCTTC
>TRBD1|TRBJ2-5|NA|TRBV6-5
CASSSGQGAETQYF
TGTGCCAGCAGTTCGGGACAGGGAGCGGAGACCCAGTACTTC
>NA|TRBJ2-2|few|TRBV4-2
CASSQDPSTGELFF
TGTGCCAGCAGCCAAGATCCCAGCACCGGGGAGCTGTTTTTT
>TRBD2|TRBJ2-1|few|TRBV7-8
CASSLRAGGLDNNEQFF
TGTGCCAGCAGCTTACGAGCGGGGGGGCTCGATAACAATGAGCAGTTCTTC
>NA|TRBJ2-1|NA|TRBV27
CASSLWAGKGDEQFF
TGTGCCAGCAGTTTATGGGCAGGGAAGGGGGATGAGCAGTTCTTC
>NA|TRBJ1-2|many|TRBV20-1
CSARGTGLVGYTF
TGCAGTGCTAGAGGAACAGGTCTTGTTGGCTACACCTTC
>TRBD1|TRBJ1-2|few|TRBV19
CASSRRDSRRLDYGYTF
TGTGCCAGTAGTAGGAGGGACAGTCGGCGGTTAGACTATGGCTACACCTTC
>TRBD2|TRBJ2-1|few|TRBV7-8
CASSLSGEVNEQFF
TGTGCCAGCAGCCTTAGCGGGGAAGTCAATGAGCAGTTCTTC
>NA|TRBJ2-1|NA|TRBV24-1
CATSALRWVSEGNEQFF
TGTGCCACCAGTGCCCTTAGATGGGTCTCGGAGGGGAATGAGCAGTTCTTC
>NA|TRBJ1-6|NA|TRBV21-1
CASSKERPAEGDNSPLHF
TGTGCCAGCAGCAAAGAAAGGCCCGCCGAGGGGGATAATTCACCCCTCCACTTT
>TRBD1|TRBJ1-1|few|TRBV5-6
CASSLAGGTGNTEAFF
TGTGCCAGCAGCTTGGCCGGTGGGACAGGGAACACTGAAGCTTTCTTT
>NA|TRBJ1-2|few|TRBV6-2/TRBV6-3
CASSYLGDNYGYTF
TGTGCCAGCAGTTACTTAGGGGACAACTATGGCTACACCTTC
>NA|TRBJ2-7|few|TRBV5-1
CASSKPTGLNPYEQYF
TGCGCCAGCAGCAAACCCACAGGGCTCAACCCCTACGAGCAGTACTTC
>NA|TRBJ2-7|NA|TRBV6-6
CASSTGGVQYF
TGTGCCAGCAGTACCGGAGGGGTACAGTACTTC
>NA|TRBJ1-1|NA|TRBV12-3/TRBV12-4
CASSPLLAEAFF
TGTGCCAGCAGCCCATTGTTGGCTGAAGCTTTCTTT
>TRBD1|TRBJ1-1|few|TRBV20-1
CSVSQGATEAFF
TGCAGTGTTTCTCAGGGGGCCACTGAAGCTTTCTTT
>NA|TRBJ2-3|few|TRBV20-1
CSARDPLGDTQYF
TGCAGTGCTAGAGATCCCCTAGGGGATACGCAGTATTTT
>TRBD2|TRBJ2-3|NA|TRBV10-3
CAISREGRDTQYF
TGTGCCATCTCGAGGGAGGGCCGAGATACGCAGTATTTT
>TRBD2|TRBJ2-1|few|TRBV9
CASNWAGDHNEQFF
TGTGCCAGCAATTGGGCGGGAGACCACAATGAGCAGTTCTTC
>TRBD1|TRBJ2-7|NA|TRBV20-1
CSAAGQGAYEQYF
TGCAGTGCTGCGGGACAGGGGGCCTACGAGCAGTACTTC
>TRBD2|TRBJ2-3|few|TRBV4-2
CASSQDSLGTSGSTDTQYF
TGTGCCAGCAGCCAAGATTCGCTGGGGACTAGCGGGTCCACAGATACGCAGTATTTT
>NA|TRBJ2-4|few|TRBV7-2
CASSLPGLALAKNIQYF
TGTGCCAGCAGCTTACCGGGACTCGCGCTAGCCAAAAACATTCAGTACTTC
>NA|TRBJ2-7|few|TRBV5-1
CASSSHVSYEQYF
TGCGCCAGCAGCTCCCATGTAAGCTACGAGCAGTACTTC
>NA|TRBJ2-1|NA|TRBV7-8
CASSLEYWTYNEQFF
TGTGCCAGCAGCTTAGAATACTGGACCTACAATGAGCAGTTCTTC
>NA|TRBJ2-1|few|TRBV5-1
CASSFTPELTGTLGNEQFF
TGCGCCAGCAGCTTCACCCCGGAACTGACCGGGACATTGGGCAATGAGCAGTTCTTC
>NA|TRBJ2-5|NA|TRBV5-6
CASSLGVDGETQYF
TGTGCCAGCAGCTTGGGAGTGGACGGAGAGACCCAGTACTTC
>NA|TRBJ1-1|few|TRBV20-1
CSARDLGKGPEAFF
TGCAGTGCTAGAGATCTTGGGAAGGGGCCTGAAGCTTTCTTT
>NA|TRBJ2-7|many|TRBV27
CATKAGWGAGNEQYF
TGTGCCACCAAAGCCGGATGGGGGGCTGGTAACGAGCAGTACTTC
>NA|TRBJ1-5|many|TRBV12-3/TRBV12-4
CASSSTSNQPQHF
TGTGCCAGCAGTTCGACAAGCAATCAGCCCCAGCATTTT
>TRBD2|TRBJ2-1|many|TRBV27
CASSPSGGNYNEQFF
TGTGCCAGCAGCCCAAGCGGGGGCAATTACAATGAGCAGTTCTTC
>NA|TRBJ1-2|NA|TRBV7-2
CASSLALLKKGNYGYTF
TGTGCCAGCAGCTTAGCGCTATTGAAAAAGGGGAACTATGGCTACACCTTC
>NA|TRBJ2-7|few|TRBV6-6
CAAGYISYEQYF
TGTGCCGCCGGATATATTTCCTACGAGCAGTACTTC
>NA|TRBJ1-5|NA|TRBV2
CASSEGRDNQPQHF
TGTGCCAGCAGTGAAGGCAGGGACAATCAGCCCCAGCATTTT
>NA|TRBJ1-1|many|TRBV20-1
CSASGSGGRMGEAFF
TGCAGTGCTAGCGGTTCGGGAGGAAGGATGGGTGAAGCTTTCTTT
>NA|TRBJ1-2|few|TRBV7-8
CASSLSGGRQGYTF
TGTGCCAGCAGCTTATCCGGGGGACGCCAAGGCTACACCTTC
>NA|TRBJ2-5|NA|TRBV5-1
CASSKRDSRQETQYF
TGCGCCAGCAGTAAGCGGGACAGTAGACAAGAGACCCAGTACTTC
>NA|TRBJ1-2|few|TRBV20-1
CSADRRNYGYTF
TGCAGTGCTGACAGACGGAACTATGGCTACACCTTC
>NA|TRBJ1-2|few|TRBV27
CASSTRGRGNIYGYTF
TGTGCCAGCAGTACCCGAGGGCGGGGCAACATCTATGGCTACACCTTC
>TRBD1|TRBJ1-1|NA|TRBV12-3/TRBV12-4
CASSLTGDLGTEAFF
TGTGCCAGCAGTTTAACAGGGGACCTCGGCACTGAAGCTTTCTTT
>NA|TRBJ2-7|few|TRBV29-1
CSVLGETFSYEQYF
TGCAGCGTTTTAGGGGAAACGTTCTCCTACGAGCAGTACTTC
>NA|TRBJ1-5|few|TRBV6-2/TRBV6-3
CASSYSGGPQHF
TGTGCCAGCAGTTACTCGGGCGGGCCCCAGCATTTT
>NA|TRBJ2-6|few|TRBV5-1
CASSLETAGSGANVLTF
TGCGCCAGCAGCTTGGAGACAGCAGGCTCTGGGGCCAACGTCCTGACTTTC
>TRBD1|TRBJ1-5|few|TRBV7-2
CASTSGGYNQPQHF
TGTGCCAGCACCTCAGGGGGCTACAATCAGCCCCAGCATTTT
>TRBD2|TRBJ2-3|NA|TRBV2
CASSGGLDSDTQYF
TGTGCCAGCAGTGGGGGACTAGACTCAGATACGCAGTATTTT
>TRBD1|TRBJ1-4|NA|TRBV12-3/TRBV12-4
CASSGTGDNEKLFF
TGTGCCAGCAGTGGGACAGGGGATAATGAAAAACTGTTTTTT
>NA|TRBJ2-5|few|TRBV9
CASSVGVHGTVHGETQYF
TGTGCCAGCAGCGTAGGGGTCCATGGTACCGTGCATGGCGAGACCCAGTACTTC
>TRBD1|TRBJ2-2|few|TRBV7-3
CASSLIRTGSTGELFF
TGTGCCAGCAGCTTAATCCGGACAGGGTCGACCGGGGAGCTGTTTTTT
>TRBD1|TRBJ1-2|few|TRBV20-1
CSARGTGSNYGYTF
TGCAGTGCTAGAGGGACAGGGTCGAACTATGGCTACACCTTC
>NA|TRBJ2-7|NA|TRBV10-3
CAISEGMGTEQYF
TGTGCCATCAGTGAGGGCATGGGGACCGAGCAGTACTTC
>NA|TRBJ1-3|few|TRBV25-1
CATQAGSGNTIYF
TGTGCCACTCAGGCCGGCTCTGGAAACACCATATATTTT
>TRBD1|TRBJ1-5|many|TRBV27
CASSSLSTGGSDQPQHF
TGTGCCAGCAGTTCCCTCTCGACAGGGGGGTCAGATCAGCCCCAGCATTTT
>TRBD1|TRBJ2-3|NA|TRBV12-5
CASAPQGATDTQYF
TGTGCTAGTGCCCCCCAGGGGGCCACAGATACGCAGTATTTT